The 16 T cell receptor beta chains listed next were all sequenced from one sample in a study of esophageal squamous cell carcinoma under preoperative chemotherapy. The time point: before preoperative PTX-NDP chemotherapy. TCRdb itself ran the PCR reads through MiXCR, one entry per CDR3 protein. The sample comprises 25,000 to 35,000 distinct CDR3 sequences, roughly 48% of which are singletons, and over 9.5% rests with the top ten. The specimen was taken from a patient given preoperative chemotherapy. These receptor sequences come from a human donor with esophageal squamous cell carcinoma. The donor label of this sample is uncertain.

In the case of this clonotype: One end of the junction does not line up with germline, which may come from a read error. The chain joins TRBV7-6 to TRBJ2-5; D assignment may be TRBD1 or TRBD2 (6 bases each). The CDR3 consists of 19 residues. Per germline, CDR1 SGHVS and CDR2 FNYEAQ. CDR3 DNA sequence: TGTGCCAGCAGCTTGGATGCGGGGCTCGGGGGCCGTGCCCAAGACACCCAGTACTTC. It specifies CASSLDAGLGGRAQDTQYF.

A remark on this clonotype: This CDR3 fails to terminate in the conserved phenylalanine or tryptophan, so it likely reflects a read error. No DNA is shown, since the ends of the CDR3 on it are uncertain; the CDR3 is the one TCRdb lists. This rearrangement joins TRBV7-6 to TRBJ2-5; the D call of TRBD2 is as the table states it, not checked on the DNA. CDR1 is SGHVS, CDR2 FNYEAQ, per germline. The CDR3 is 17 amino acids in total, end residues counted. The CDR3 sequence: CASSSTPRTRGGETQLL.

On this clonotype: At one end, the junction sequence differs from germline, possibly due to a read error. The chain has TRBV11-1 and TRBJ2-6; tentatively, D is TRBD2 (6 bases). CDR1 SGHAT and CDR2 FQDESV come from the germline V gene (reference sequence). This CDR3 spans 16 amino acids. Here the CDR3 reads CASSRLGSPWAYEQTF. The CDR3 DNA follows: TGTGCCAGCAGCCGGCTCGGGAGCCCGTGGGCCTACGAGCAGACCTTC.

This clonotype was counted only a few times. J is TRBJ2-3 and V is TRBV11-2; D remains ambiguous. CDR3 length equals 14 residues. The V gene's germline CDR1 is SGHAT and CDR2 FQNNGV. The ends were cut back, 1 base at V and 2 bases at J, with 7 bases in the middle. The CDR3 DNA is TGTGCCAGCAGCTTAGTAGTGGACACAGATACGCAGTATTTT. It codes for CASSLVVDTDTQYF.

This clonotype appeared many times. The chain employs TRBV7-2 and TRBJ2-7; D could derive from TRBD1 or TRBD2 (5 bases each). CDR3 size: 16 residues. V dropped 0 bases and J dropped 4 bases, with 16 bases sitting between them. The germline V gene has CDR1 SGHTA and CDR2 FQGNSA. The CDR3 sequence is CASSLAVPGRLYEQYF. The DNA of the CDR3 is TGTGCCAGCAGCTTAGCTGTCCCGGGACGGCTATACGAGCAGTACTTC.

This clonotype has at least ten counts. CDR3 sequence (DNA): TGTGCCAGCAGGCTACGACTAGCGGGAGGCACAGATACGCAGTATTTT. Encoded protein: CASRLRLAGGTDTQYF. The chain joins TRBV12-3 or TRBV12-4 to TRBJ2-3; 12 bases are a match to TRBD2. After removal of 6 bases from V and 1 base from J, the junction contained 5 bases not matched to a gene. This CDR3 spans 16 amino acids.

This clonotype showed up many times. This may come from a read error, since a much larger clone is one base off. CDR3 amino acids: CASSPGLAGGPGQYF. CDR3 coding DNA: TGTGCCAGCAGTCCGGGACTAGCGGGAGGGCCAGGGCAGTACTTC. The chain has TRBV12-3 or TRBV12-4 and TRBJ2-5, with TRBD2 identical over 16 bases. CDR3 length: 15 residues. Losses at the gene ends were 5 bases for V and 11 bases for J; bases not matched to a gene: 8.

This clonotype was observed at least ten times. The gene calls are TRBV7-8 and TRBJ1-5, with D possibly being TRBD1 (6 bases). Trimming shortened V by 5 bases and J by 4 bases, and 18 bases separated the two germline ends. The germline CDR1 and CDR2 sequences are SGHVS and FQNEAQ. This CDR3 comprises 16 residues. CDR3 protein: CASSRAGGLSNQPQHF. CDR3 DNA sequence: TGTGCCAGCAGCCGGGCCGGGGGGCTTTCTAATCAGCCCCAGCATTTT. The full variable domain, rest sourced from reference TRBV7-8 and TRBJ1-5, is GAGVSQSPRYKVAKRGQDVALRCDPISGHVSLFWYQQALGQGPEFLTYFQNEAQLDKSGLPSDRFFAERPEGSVSTLKIQRTQQEDSAVYLCASSRAGGLSNQPQHFGDGTRLSIL.

This chain uses TRBV19 with TRBJ1-1; D is ambiguous. This CDR3 has 13 residues. Germline V gene lookup returns CDR1 LNHDA and CDR2 SQIVND (reference sequence). V lost 5 bases and J 6 bases, leaving 13 bases between the germline ends. The CDR3 protein is CASSPGRASEAFF. The CDR3 coding sequence is TGTGCCAGTAGTCCAGGACGTGCTTCTGAAGCTTTCTTT.

This clonotype has only a few counts. The V and J genes are TRBV7-3 and TRBJ2-2; 12 bases fit TRBD2. The germline V gene has CDR1 SGHTA and CDR2 FQGTGA. J was trimmed by 0 bases and V by 2 bases; bases with no gene match: 1. The CDR3 sequence is 17 residues long. CDR3 sequence reads: CASSLLAGGANTGELFF. In DNA, the CDR3 is TGTGCCAGCAGCTTACTAGCGGGAGGGGCGAACACCGGGGAGCTGTTTTTT.

A word on this clonotype: At one end, the junction sequence differs from germline, possibly due to a read error. The chain uses TRBV7-3 and TRBJ2-3; the D call may be TRBD1 or TRBD2 (6 bases each). Germline V gene sequence: CDR1 SGHTA, CDR2 FQGTGA. CDR3 length: 16 amino acids. This CDR3 is CASRGIGGSVKDTQYF. In DNA form, the CDR3 reads TGTGCCAGCAGGGGGATCGGGGGCTCAGTTAAGGATACCCAGTATTTT.

This clonotype has only one observation. The genes are TRBV7-6 and TRBJ2-5; D tentatively reads TRBD1 or TRBD2 (6 bases each). V gave up 3 bases and J gave up 1 base, with 24 bases separating them. This CDR3 is built from 19 residues. Looked up from germline, CDR1 is SGHVS and CDR2 is FNYEAQ. DNA of the CDR3: TGTGCCAGCAGCTTGGGTGCGGGGATCGGGGGCGGAGCCCAAGAGACCCAGTACTTC. This codes for CASSLGAGIGGGAQETQYF.

This clonotype was observed a few times. This sequence joins TRBV7-2 and TRBJ2-1; TRBD1 might be the D (5 bases). Germline values: CDR1 SGHTA, CDR2 FQGNSA. V was trimmed by 1 base and J by 13 bases, leaving 17 bases between them. The CDR3 covers 14 residues. CDR3 loop: CASSLGQGGKTQFF. The CDR3 DNA reads TGTGCCAGCAGCTTAGGGCAGGGTGGGAAGACCCAGTTCTTC.

The chain carries TRBV20-1 and TRBJ1-1, with TRBD1 as a possible D gene (5 bases). From germline, CDR1 is DFQATT and CDR2 SNEGSKA (reference sequence). The CDR3 covers 15 residues. V was pared by 7 bases and J by 4 bases, with 22 bases between. Written as DNA, the CDR3 is TGCAGTGGCAGCGGGGGGGTGACGGGAGGCACTGAAGCTTTCTTT. As protein: CSGSGGVTGGTEAFF.

This clonotype was picked up many times. One base away lies a much larger clone, so this may be a sequencing read error. This sequence joins TRBV12-3 or TRBV12-4 and TRBJ2-1; a weak D match, TRBD1 (6 bases). The CDR3 runs to 14 residues. The germline V and J ends were trimmed by 6 bases and 13 bases, with 22 bases remaining between them. The CDR3 here is CASRTDSPSETQFF. The CDR3, as DNA: TGTGCCAGCAGGACGGACAGTCCGTCGGAGACCCAGTTCTTC.

V usage is TRBV12-5 and J usage is TRBJ2-5; D perhaps matches TRBD1 (5 bases). The assigned J gene may be wrong: the sequence end matches TRBJ2-7 better. There are 14 residues in the CDR3. Per germline, CDR1 LGHNT and CDR2 FRNRAP. Here the CDR3 DNA reads TGTGCTAGTGGTTTGTGGCAGGGTACCTACGAGCAGTACTTC. This sequence encodes CASGLWQGTYEQYF.